What follows are 2 T cell receptor beta chains derived from one specimen sequenced in a study of blood T cell repertoires in COVID-19. Clones were read by immunoSEQ multiplex PCR, and TCRdb kept only the in-frame ones, dropping some. There are 250,000 to 300,000 clones in the sample; approximately 90% occur only once, and around 3.6% lies in the top ten. The sample comprised peripheral blood. The receptors derive from a man aged 18 to 30 with active or convalescent COVID-19.

CDR3: CASSLGSGVFNEQFF. CDR3 coding DNA: TGTGCCAGCAGCTTAGGTAGCGGGGTCTTCAATGAGCAGTTCTTC. The chain is built from TRBV11-3 and TRBJ2-1; 8 positions match TRBD2. The CDR3 totals 15 residues. Germline CDR1 and CDR2: SGHNT and YENEEA. The V gene end was trimmed by 1 base and the J gene end by 6 bases; junction bases not matched to a gene: 5.

The genes are TRBV5-1 and TRBJ1-4, with a weak D call TRBD1 (5 bases). The germline V gene encodes CDR1 SGHRS and CDR2 YFSETQ. Trimming took 4 bases from V and 7 from J, leaving 17 bases between them. There are 15 residues in the CDR3. CDR3 protein: CASSVEAGRGEKLFF. DNA of the CDR3: TGCGCCAGCAGCGTAGAAGCAGGGCGCGGTGAAAAACTGTTTTTT.